This passage covers 17 T cell receptor beta chains from one sample sequenced in a study of blood T cells in healthy people across ages. The authors ran a second PCR of roughly 6 to 12 cycles using a sample-barcoded 5' primer and a J-beta primer mix. One entry per CDR3 protein results from TCRdb running MiXCR on the 5' RACE reads. The data show about 1,800,000 distinct CDR3 sequences, roughly 28% seen once. Specimen: blood. These receptor sequences come from a woman aged 25 to 39 in good health.

The chain links TRBV12-3 or TRBV12-4 to TRBJ1-1, with no clear D. This CDR3 comprises 16 residues. V was shortened by 4 bases and J by 7 bases, with 22 bases between the two germline ends. CDR3 sequence: CASSSPTYTGWGEAFF. The CDR3 DNA is TGTGCCAGCAGTTCGCCGACCTACACCGGATGGGGTGAAGCTTTCTTT.

This clonotype was seen repeatedly, ten times or more. The rearrangement uses TRBV5-1 and TRBJ2-7; D is undetermined. This CDR3 has 13 amino acids. The V gene lost 1 base and the J gene lost 2 bases, with 7 bases spanning the gap. CDR1 and CDR2 (germline): SGHRS, YFSETQ. CDR3 sequence: CASSLSQTYEQYF. In nucleotides, the CDR3 is TGCGCCAGCAGCTTGTCGCAGACCTACGAGCAGTACTTC.

The chain uses TRBV12-3 or TRBV12-4 and TRBJ2-3; weak D call: TRBD2 (6 bases). Trimming left V 2 bases short and J 2 bases short, with 14 bases between. The CDR3 length is 16 residues. The CDR3 sequence: CASSLQTSIYTDTQYF. The CDR3 bases are TGTGCCAGCAGTTTACAAACTAGCATCTACACAGATACGCAGTATTTT.

The rearrangement links TRBV5-1 to TRBJ2-3; 7 nucleotides agree with TRBD2. J lost 7 bases, V lost 6 bases, and 2 bases had no gene match. The CDR3 spans 11 residues. CDR1 is SGHRS and CDR2 is YFSETQ in the germline V gene. Here the CDR3 reads CASMGGNTQYF. The CDR3 nucleotides read TGCGCCAGCATGGGAGGGAATACGCAGTATTTT.

The genes are TRBV2 and TRBJ2-7; 14 bases fit TRBD2. The CDR3 is 14 residues long. Germline CDR1 SNHLY, CDR2 FYNNEI. The junction had 4 bases not matched to a gene; V was cut back by 6 bases and J by 6 bases. The CDR3 spells CASRKGTSGSEQYF. The CDR3 DNA is TGTGCCAGCAGGAAGGGGACTAGCGGGAGCGAGCAGTACTTC.

A single count supports this clonotype. The chain recombines TRBV6-5 with TRBJ1-5; D not certain. Germline V CDR1 and CDR2: MNHEY, SVGAGI. Trimming left V 6 bases short and J 4 bases short, with 16 bases between. The CDR3 loop spans 15 amino acids. CDR3 in DNA: TGTGCCAGCAGCTACAATCGGGATCAGAATCAGCCCCAGCATTTT. Amino acids: CASSYNRDQNQPQHF.

This clonotype was counted between two and nine times. The chain couples TRBV2 to TRBJ2-4, with D uncertain. The V and J ends lost 3 bases and 0 bases respectively, with 6 bases between them. This CDR3 has 14 amino acids. Per the germline V gene, CDR1 is SNHLY and CDR2 is FYNNEI. In nucleotides, the CDR3 is TGTGCCAGCAGTGACGAACTAGCCAAAAACATTCAGTACTTC. This translates into CASSDELAKNIQYF.

V and J are TRBV15 and TRBJ1-1, with D tentatively TRBD1 (6 bases). Germline V gives CDR1 LNHNV, CDR2 YYDKDF (reference sequence). V was cut by 8 bases and J by 0 bases, with 16 bases left in between. The CDR3 has 15 residues. CDR3 bases: TGTGCCACCGGGGTACGGGACACATTGAACACTGAAGCTTTCTTT. This sequence encodes CATGVRDTLNTEAFF.

This chain links TRBV15 with TRBJ1-1; D gene ambiguous. The CDR3 is 16 residues long. From germline, CDR1 is LNHNV and CDR2 YYDKDF (reference sequence). V was clipped by 0 bases and J by 1 base, with 12 bases between them. For the CDR3, the DNA is TGTGCCACCAGCAGAGATAGAGAGACGGAGAACACTGAAGCTTTCTTT. Protein sequence: CATSRDRETENTEAFF.

The V gene is TRBV20-1, the J gene TRBJ1-6; D possibly corresponds to TRBD1 (6 bases). From germline, CDR1 is DFQATT and CDR2 SNEGSKA (reference sequence). The length of the CDR3 is 14 residues. This CDR3 reads CGVGTGFRNSPLHF. The CDR3, as DNA: TGCGGTGTTGGCACAGGGTTTCGGAATTCACCCCTCCACTTT.

The gene calls are TRBV12-3 or TRBV12-4 and TRBJ2-3; no clear D gene. The CDR3 is 14 amino acids. V lost 3 bases to trimming and J lost 6 bases, with 13 bases between them. The CDR3 DNA reads TGTGCCAGCAGTTTTAGCAGGAGTATGGATACGCAGTATTTT. Its protein product is CASSFSRSMDTQYF.

This clonotype appeared many times. The chain uses TRBV3-1 and TRBJ1-2, with D tentatively TRBD1 (6 bases). Trimming took off 5 bases at V and 6 bases at J, with 13 bases between the two ends. This CDR3 is 13 amino acids long. Per the germline V gene, CDR1 is LGHDT and CDR2 is YNNKEL (reference sequence). CDR3 region: CASSSRQAHGYTF. The CDR3 region has the DNA TGTGCCAGCAGCAGTCGACAGGCGCATGGCTACACCTTC.

The chain joins TRBV6-1 to TRBJ2-7, with TRBD2 matching 10 bases. The tail of the sequence fits TRBJ2-5 better, so the J call may be wrong. The CDR3 is 16 amino acids. Germline V gene lookup returns CDR1 MNHNS and CDR2 SASEGT. The CDR3 spells CASNPGWLAGEGTQYF. Here the CDR3 DNA reads TGTGCCAGCAACCCGGGTTGGCTAGCGGGAGAGGGGACCCAGTACTTC.

This clonotype was detected only a few times. V gene TRBV20-1 combines with J gene TRBJ2-7, with D maybe TRBD2 (5 bases). The CDR3 contains 14 residues. The germline V gene has CDR1 DFQATT and CDR2 SNEGSKA (reference sequence). V lost 3 bases to trimming and J lost 3 bases, with 15 bases between them. CDR3 residues: CSASLGRGFYEQYF. The CDR3 DNA sequence: TGCAGTGCTAGTTTAGGCCGGGGTTTCTACGAGCAGTACTTC.

J is TRBJ2-4 and V is TRBV9; 7 nucleotides line up with TRBD1. CDR1 is SGDLS, CDR2 YYNGEE, per germline. Trimming took 3 bases from V and 3 from J; bases not matched to a gene: 3. CDR3 size: 14 residues. The CDR3 region has the DNA TGTGCCAGCAGCGACCGGGACAGCAAAAACATTCAGTACTTC. Amino acid sequence: CASSDRDSKNIQYF.

On this clonotype itself: At one of its ends the junction is not consistent with the germline gene, which may arise from a read error. V and J are TRBV11-2 and TRBJ2-1, with TRBD2 as a possible D gene (5 bases). The CDR3 loop spans 15 amino acids. Germline V gene sequence: CDR1 SGHAT, CDR2 FQNNGV. The CDR3 is CACSLVTISYNEQFF. The DNA of the CDR3 is TGTGCCTGCAGCTTAGTGACTATCTCCTACAATGAGCAGTTCTTC.

The rearrangement links TRBV12-3 or TRBV12-4 to TRBJ2-1; no firm D call. The CDR3 length is 13 residues. The V end lost 3 bases, the J end lost 4 bases, and 7 bases lay between the germline ends. The DNA of the CDR3 is TGTGCCAGCAGTTTCATAGAATACAATGAGCAGTTCTTC. As protein: CASSFIEYNEQFF.